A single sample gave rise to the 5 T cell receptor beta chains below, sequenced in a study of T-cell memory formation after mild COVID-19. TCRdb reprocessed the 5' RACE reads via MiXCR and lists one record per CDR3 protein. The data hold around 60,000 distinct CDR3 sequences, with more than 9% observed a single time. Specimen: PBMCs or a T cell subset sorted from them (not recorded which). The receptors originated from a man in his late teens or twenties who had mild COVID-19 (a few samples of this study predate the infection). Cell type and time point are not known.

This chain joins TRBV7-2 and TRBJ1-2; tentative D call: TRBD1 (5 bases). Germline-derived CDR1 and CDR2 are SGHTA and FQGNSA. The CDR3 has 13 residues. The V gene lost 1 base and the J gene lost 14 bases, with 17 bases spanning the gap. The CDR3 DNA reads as TGTGCCAGCAGCTTAGACCCGGGGGGATCGAGGACCTTC. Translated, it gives CASSLDPGGSRTF.

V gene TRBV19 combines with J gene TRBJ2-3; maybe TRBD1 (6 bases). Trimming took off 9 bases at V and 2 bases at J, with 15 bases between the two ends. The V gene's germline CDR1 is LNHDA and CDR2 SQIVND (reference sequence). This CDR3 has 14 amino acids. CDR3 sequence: CASRQEHATDTQYF. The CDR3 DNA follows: TGTGCCAGCCGACAGGAGCACGCCACAGATACGCAGTATTTT.

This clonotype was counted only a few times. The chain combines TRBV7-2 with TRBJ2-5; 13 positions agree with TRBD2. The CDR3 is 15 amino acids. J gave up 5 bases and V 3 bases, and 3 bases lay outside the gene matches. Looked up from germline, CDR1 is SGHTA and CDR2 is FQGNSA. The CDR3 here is CASSFQTSGGETQYF. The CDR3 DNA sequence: TGTGCCAGCAGCTTCCAGACTAGCGGGGGGGAGACCCAGTACTTC.

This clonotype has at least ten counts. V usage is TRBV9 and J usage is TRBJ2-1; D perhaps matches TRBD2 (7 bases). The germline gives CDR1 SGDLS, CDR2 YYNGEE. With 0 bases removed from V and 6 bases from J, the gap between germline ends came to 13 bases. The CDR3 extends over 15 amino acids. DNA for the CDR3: TGTGCCAGCAGCGTAGGCGGGGGACACTTCAATGAGCAGTTCTTC. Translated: CASSVGGGHFNEQFF.

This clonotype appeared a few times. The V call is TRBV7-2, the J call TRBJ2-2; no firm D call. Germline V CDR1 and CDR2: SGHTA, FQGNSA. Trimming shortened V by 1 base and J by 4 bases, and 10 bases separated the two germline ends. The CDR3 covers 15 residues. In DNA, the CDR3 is TGTGCCAGCAGCTTAGGGGCCCGCGGCACCGGGGAGCTGTTTTTT. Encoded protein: CASSLGARGTGELFF.